The 8 T cell receptor beta chains listed next were all sequenced from one sample in a study of blood T cell repertoires in COVID-19. Some clones are missing from TCRdb's copy, which holds only in-frame ones; the method was immunoSEQ multiplex PCR. Of tens of thousands of clones listed, approximately 78% are singletons. Sequenced material: peripheral blood. These receptors were taken from an elderly woman with acute or convalescent COVID-19.

V is TRBV11-2 and J is TRBJ2-3, with D possibly TRBD2 on 6 matching bases. The CDR3 runs 16 residues. V was pared by 0 bases and J by 4 bases, with 14 bases between. Germline V lookup: CDR1 SGHAT, CDR2 FQNNGV. CDR3 nucleotide sequence: TGTGCCAGCAGCTTAGAAGGTGGCGGGGCTTCAGATACGCAGTATTTT. It encodes CASSLEGGGASDTQYF.

In its sample, this clone was seen a few times. The chain links TRBV6-6 to TRBJ1-1; maybe TRBD1 (5 bases). V shed 5 bases and J shed 4 bases, with 11 bases lying between them. The CDR3 spans 13 residues. Germline values: CDR1 MNHNY, CDR2 SVGAGI (reference sequence). The CDR3 loop reads CASSTLGGTEAFF. The CDR3 nucleotides read TGTGCCAGCAGTACACTGGGGGGCACTGAAGCTTTCTTT.

This CDR3 reads CASSALATPSYNEQFF. The CDR3 DNA reads as TGTGCCAGCAGCGCACTAGCTACCCCCTCCTACAATGAGCAGTTCTTC. This chain joins TRBV7-6 and TRBJ2-1, with D possibly TRBD2 on 6 matching bases. The CDR3 covers 16 residues. Germline CDR1 is SGHVS and CDR2 is FNYEAQ. V was pared by 5 bases and J by 0 bases, with 14 bases between. The whole variable domain, filled in from reference TRBV7-6 and TRBJ2-1, reads GAGVSQSPRYKVTKRGQDVALRCDPISGHVSLYWYRQALGQGPEFLTYFNYEAQQDKSGLPNDRFSAERPEGSISTLTIQRTEQRDSAMYRCASSALATPSYNEQFFGPGTRLTVL.

The chain joins TRBV5-1 to TRBJ2-1; 8 bases fit TRBD2. Germline CDR1 is SGHRS and CDR2 is YFSETQ. This CDR3 is 16 amino acids long. V shed 4 bases, J shed 4 bases, and the junction held 10 bases outside the gene matches. The CDR3 loop reads CASSRIELAVYNEQFF. Here the CDR3 DNA reads TGCGCCAGCAGCCGGATAGAACTAGCGGTGTACAATGAGCAGTTCTTC.

The chain couples TRBV6-5 to TRBJ2-3; 9 bases map to TRBD2. V dropped 11 bases and J dropped 3; count of bases not matched to a gene: 9. Germline lookup yields CDR1 MNHEY and CDR2 SVGAGI. The CDR3 has 14 amino acids. CDR3: CAARSGGRTDTQYF. The CDR3 nucleotides read TGTGCCGCCCGAAGCGGGGGGCGGACAGATACGCAGTATTTT.

This clone turned up a few times. This chain uses TRBV27 with TRBJ2-3; 9 bases map to TRBD1. V lost 7 bases to trimming and J lost 2 bases; unmatched junction nucleotides: 7. Germline assignment: CDR1 MNHEY and CDR2 SMNVEV (reference sequence). The CDR3 has 15 amino acids. The CDR3 DNA follows: TGTGCCAGCACTCACAGGGGGCTGAACACAGATACGCAGTATTTT. Translating it yields CASTHRGLNTDTQYF.

The chain employs TRBV24-1 and TRBJ2-3; D remains unclear. The CDR3 loop spans 12 amino acids. V dropped 1 base and J dropped 5 bases, with 3 bases sitting between them. The germline CDR1 and CDR2 sequences are KGHDR and SFDVKD. The CDR3 DNA is TGTGCCACCAGTGATTTCAGAGATACGCAGTATTTT. It yields the protein CATSDFRDTQYF.

This chain joins TRBV7-9 and TRBJ1-2, with D tentatively TRBD1 (6 bases). Germline values: CDR1 SEHNR, CDR2 FQNEAQ (reference sequence). This CDR3 is 18 amino acids long. Trimming cost V 0 bases and J 2 bases, with 19 bases left between them. CDR3 nucleotide sequence: TGTGCCAGCAGCTTAGCGGGCCAGGGGCACGTCCCAAACTATGGCTACACCTTC. This translates into CASSLAGQGHVPNYGYTF.